This TCR beta chain was sequenced during a study of T-cell reconstitution after alpha-beta-depleted transplantation in children. Overall study results and limits: Some patients' high day-60 TCRbeta diversity was traced to surviving recipient T cells and thymic progenitors. Approximately two months post-transplant, alpha-beta T cells reportedly originated from several hundred expanded graft clones.

Researchers prepared the TCRbeta library using unique molecular identifiers, the study reports. TCRdb redid the calling of the PCR reads with MiXCR, one entry per CDR3 protein. Among 450,000 to 550,000 distinct CDR3 sequences listed, approximately 10% were seen once. On this clonotype itself: Its antigen is currently unknown.

Sequenced material: PBMCs, mostly from graft donor cells, taken 180 days after TCRalphabeta/CD19-depleted stem cell transplant. This receptor was obtained from a female patient aged 2-15 years who had a stem cell transplant for aplastic anemia, so the T cells may come from the graft donor.

The CDR3, as DNA: TGCAGCGTTGAATTTCTAGGACAGGGGCCTGAAAAACTGTTTTTT. As protein: CSVEFLGQGPEKLFF. The genes are TRBV29-1 and TRBJ1-4; 9 nucleotides agree with TRBD1. J was trimmed by 7 bases and V by 2 bases; bases with no gene match: 8. This CDR3 is built from 15 residues. From germline, CDR1 is SQVTM and CDR2 ANQGSEA.